Listed below are T cell receptor beta chains from one sample, sequenced in a study of T cell responses to AZD1222 COVID-19 vaccine. Here immunoSEQ multiplex PCR was the method, and the copy in TCRdb shows in-frame clones only, minus some. The sample records tens of thousands of clones, approximately 86% being singletons. The sequencing here drew on peripheral blood, taken on day 0 of MenACWY control vaccination. The receptors come from an adult in good health. CDR3s include the opening cysteine and the closing phenylalanine or tryptophan. The D gene is left open where the match is weak. Some rows have no size entry. The others give once, few or many, or a class for an expanded clone.

TRBD1	-	TRBV6-1	TRBJ1-2	TGTGCCAGCAGTGCAGATCGCCAGGGACAGGGGTCCTACTATGGCTACACCTTC	CASSADRQGQGSYYGYTF
TRBD2	-	TRBV2	TRBJ2-3	TGTGCCAGCAGTGTACAGCGGGGGGGCACAGATACGCAGTATTTT	CASSVQRGGTDTQYF
TRBD1	-	TRBV5-1	TRBJ1-3	TGCGCCAGCAGCTTGGGGTACGACAGGGAAGGAAACACCATATATTTT	CASSLGYDREGNTIYF
-	-	TRBV7-2	TRBJ2-5	TGTGCCAGCAGCTTTTCGGTACGAGAGACCCAGTACTTC	CASSFSVRETQYF
-	-	TRBV5-1	TRBJ2-3	TGCGCCAGCAGCATACTAGCAAACACAGATACGCAGTATTTT	CASSILANTDTQYF
TRBD2	-	TRBV11-2	TRBJ2-3	TGTGCCAGCAGCTTCGGAGTTGTCGGGGGGGGCAGCACAGATACGCAGTATTTT	CASSFGVVGGGSTDTQYF
-	-	TRBV11-2	TRBJ1-3	TGTGCCAGCAGCTTAGGGACCTTGATGGCCGGAAACACCATATATTTT	CASSLGTLMAGNTIYF
-	-	TRBV18	TRBJ1-6	TGTGCCAGCTCATCACAAGGTTCACCCCTCCACTTT	CASSSQGSPLHF
-	-	TRBV6-5	TRBJ2-7	TGTGCCACCTCCGGCCAGCCATACTACGAGCAGTACTTC	CATSGQPYYEQYF
-	-	TRBV15	TRBJ1-1	TGTGCCACCAGCAGAGGCGTGAACACTGAAGCTTTCTTT	CATSRGVNTEAFF
TRBD1	-	TRBV24-1	TRBJ2-3	TGTGCCACCAGTGACCCAAGGGACAGGGACTTGGCCATGGGGTCAGATACGCAGTATTTT	CATSDPRDRDLAMGSDTQYF
-	-	TRBV30	TRBJ1-3	TGTGCCTGGACACAAAGGCACTCTGGAAACACCATATATTTT	CAWTQRHSGNTIYF
-	-	TRBV10-3	TRBJ1-1	TGTGCCATCAGTGAGTTACGGGACCCGGCTTTCTTT	CAISELRDPAFF
-	-	TRBV28	TRBJ2-7	TGTGCCAGCAGTTTATACAGGGCTGGCGAGCAGTACTTC	CASSLYRAGEQYF
TRBD1	-	TRBV19	TRBJ1-5	TGTGCCAGTAGTTCAAGGACAGGGGAAATCAATCAGCCCCAGCATTTT	CASSSRTGEINQPQHF
-	-	TRBV7-6	TRBJ2-7	TGTGCCAGCAGTCTAGTGGAAGGCGGTTCCTACGAGCAGTACTTC	CASSLVEGGSYEQYF
-	-	TRBV9	TRBJ2-1	TGTGCCAGCAGCGTAGGGGAGTGGGGCTACAATGAGCAGTTCTTC	CASSVGEWGYNEQFF
-	-	TRBV7-8	TRBJ1-1	TGTGCCAGCAGCCACCAGCCTCCGAACACTGAAGCTTTCTTT	CASSHQPPNTEAFF
-	few	TRBV28	TRBJ1-3	TGTGCCAGCACCGACACCTACCCCTCTGGAAACACCATATATTTT	CASTDTYPSGNTIYF
-	-	TRBV5-5	TRBJ2-6	TGTGCCAGCAGCTTGGGCCAAGCCTCTGGGGCCAACGTCCTGACTTTC	CASSLGQASGANVLTF
-	-	TRBV15	TRBJ2-3	TGTGCCACCCGAGGACTCGACCTCGACACAGATACGCAGTATTTT	CATRGLDLDTDTQYF
TRBD1	-	TRBV6-5	TRBJ1-4	TGTGCCAGCAGTTACCGGGGACAGGGAGGAGAAAAACTGTTTTTT	CASSYRGQGGEKLFF
-	-	TRBV18	TRBJ1-4	TGTGCCAGCTCAAGGACCGTTCAGGGGCCCGCCGCTAATGAAAAACTGTTTTTT	CASSRTVQGPAANEKLFF
-	-	TRBV5-6	TRBJ1-3	TGTGCCAGCAGCGAGGGACTGAGCTCTGGAAACACCATATATTTT	CASSEGLSSGNTIYF
-	-	TRBV18	TRBJ2-7	TGTGCCAGCTCACCAGGATCCTACGAGCAGTACTTC	CASSPGSYEQYF
TRBD1	-	TRBV19	TRBJ1-5	TGTGCCAGTAGTATTCTAACAGGGGGCAATCAGCCCCAGCATTTT	CASSILTGGNQPQHF
-	-	TRBV25-1	TRBJ1-5	TGTGCCAGCAGTGAATCAACGGGCAATCAGCCCCAGCATTTT	CASSESTGNQPQHF
TRBD1	-	TRBV5-1	TRBJ2-7	TGCGCCAGCAGCTCGGAGGGACAGGGGATCCACGAGCAGTACTTC	CASSSEGQGIHEQYF
TRBD1	few	TRBV20-1	TRBJ1-5	TGCAGTGCTAGTAATAACAGGGGTAATCAGCCCCAGCATTTT	CSASNNRGNQPQHF
-	-	TRBV14	TRBJ2-2	TGTGCCAGCAGCCAGACCGGGGAGCTGTTTTTT	CASSQTGELFF
-	few	TRBV21-1	TRBJ2-3	TGTGCCAGCAGGTCACTAGCGGGGTGTTCCGGGGGTACAGATACGCAGTATTTT	CASRSLAGCSGGTDTQYF
-	-	TRBV28	TRBJ1-6	TGTGCCAGCAGTTTACGGGTTTCACCCCTCCACTTT	CASSLRVSPLHF
-	-	TRBV5-1	TRBJ1-5	TGCGCCAGCAGCCTTGGAGGGGGGAATTCTCAGCCCCAGCATTTT	CASSLGGGNSQPQHF
-	-	TRBV7-9	TRBJ2-3	TGTGCCAGCAGCTTAGGACAGCAGAGGGGGGATACGCAGTATTTT	CASSLGQQRGDTQYF
-	-	TRBV18	TRBJ1-5	TGTGCCAGCTCACTAAAAAGGGAACCCAATCAGCCCCAGCATTTT	CASSLKREPNQPQHF
-	-	TRBV11-2	TRBJ2-7	TGTGCCAGCAGCCCAAAAAGGGGGGGGACGCGGGAGCAGTACTTC	CASSPKRGGTREQYF
-	-	TRBV6-5	TRBJ1-1	TGTGCCAGCAGTTTGGATCCGAACACTGAAGCTTTCTTT	CASSLDPNTEAFF
TRBD1	-	TRBV6-2/TRBV6-3	TRBJ1-5	TGTGCCAGCAGTTACCAGAGACAGGGAAATCAGCCCCAGCATTTT	CASSYQRQGNQPQHF
TRBD1	few	TRBV19	TRBJ1-2	TGTGCCAGTAGTATAGGGGACAGAATTAACTATGGCTACACCTTC	CASSIGDRINYGYTF
-	-	TRBV21-1	TRBJ2-3	TGTGCCAGCAGCAAACTGCGGGGGGTCACAGATACGCAGTATTTT	CASSKLRGVTDTQYF
TRBD1	-	TRBV7-3	TRBJ1-1	TGTGCCAGCAGCCCAACAGGGGGCCTCACTGAAGCTTTCTTT	CASSPTGGLTEAFF
-	-	TRBV21-1	TRBJ1-2	TGTGCCAGCAGCAAATGGGGCTGGGGCTACACCTTC	CASSKWGWGYTF
TRBD1	-	TRBV7-9	TRBJ1-2	TGTGCCAGCAGCCTCGGGACAGGGGGATCGGACTATGGCTACACCTTC	CASSLGTGGSDYGYTF
-	-	TRBV4-3	TRBJ2-5	TGCGCCAGCAGCCAAGAACTACGGGGGTACGGGACCCAGTACTTC	CASSQELRGYGTQYF
TRBD1	-	TRBV12-3/TRBV12-4	TRBJ1-5	TGTGCCAGCAGTAGACAGGGCCAGGGGCCCCAGCATTTT	CASSRQGQGPQHF
-	-	TRBV19	TRBJ1-2	TGTGCCAGTAGTATATACAGGGAGGATGGCTACACCTTC	CASSIYREDGYTF
TRBD1	-	TRBV7-9	TRBJ2-3	TGTGCCAGCAGCCAGACAGGGGGCACAGATACGCAGTATTTT	CASSQTGGTDTQYF
TRBD1	-	TRBV5-1	TRBJ1-6	TGCGCCAGCAGATCGGGGTCGGGACAGGGTAATTCACCCCTCCACTTT	CASRSGSGQGNSPLHF
TRBD2	-	TRBV3-1/TRBV3-2	TRBJ2-3	TGTGCCAGCAGCCCCCTCACCCCTGGAGCGGGGGTTAAGTATTTT	CASSPLTPGAGVKYF
-	-	TRBV19	TRBJ1-4	TGTGCCAGTAGTAGCCGGGCGAGAGATGAAAAACTGTTTTTT	CASSSRARDEKLFF
-	many	TRBV5-1	TRBJ1-4	TGCGCCAGCAGCTTGGGTGGAGGATCAACTAATGAAAAACTGTTTTTT	CASSLGGGSTNEKLFF
-	once	TRBV4-2	TRBJ1-4	TGTGCCAGCAGCCAAGCCGTGGGCCCAACTAATGAAAAACTGTTTTTT	CASSQAVGPTNEKLFF
-	-	TRBV19	TRBJ2-2	TGTGCCAGTAATTCGGGATGGACCGGGGAGCTGTTTTTT	CASNSGWTGELFF